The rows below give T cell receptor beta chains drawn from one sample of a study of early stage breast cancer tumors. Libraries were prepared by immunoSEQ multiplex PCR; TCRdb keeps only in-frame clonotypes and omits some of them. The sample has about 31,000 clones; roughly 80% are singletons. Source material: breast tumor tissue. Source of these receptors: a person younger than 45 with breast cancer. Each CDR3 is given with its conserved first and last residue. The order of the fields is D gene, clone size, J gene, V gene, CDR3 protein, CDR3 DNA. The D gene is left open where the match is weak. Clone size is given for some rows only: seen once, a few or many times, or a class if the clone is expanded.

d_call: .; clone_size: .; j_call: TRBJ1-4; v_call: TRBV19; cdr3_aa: CASSTRQASNEKLFF; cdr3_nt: TGTGCCAGTAGTACGAGACAGGCTTCTAATGAAAAACTGTTTTTT
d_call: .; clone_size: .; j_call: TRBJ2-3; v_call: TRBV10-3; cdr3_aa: CAISEVIGDTQYF; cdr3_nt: TGTGCCATCAGTGAGGTAATTGGGGATACGCAGTATTTT
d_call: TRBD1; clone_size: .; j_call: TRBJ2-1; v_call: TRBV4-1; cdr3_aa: CASSTEDRPAYNEQFF; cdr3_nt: TGCGCCAGCAGCACCGAGGACAGGCCGGCCTACAATGAGCAGTTCTTC
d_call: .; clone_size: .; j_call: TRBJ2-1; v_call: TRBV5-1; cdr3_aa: CASSLQPDNRYNEQFF; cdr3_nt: TGCGCCAGCAGCTTGCAGCCCGATAACCGTTACAATGAGCAGTTCTTC
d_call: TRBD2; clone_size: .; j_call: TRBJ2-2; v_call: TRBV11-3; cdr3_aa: CASSLTTSSGRNTGELFF; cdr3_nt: TGTGCCAGCAGCTTAACCACCTCTAGCGGGAGAAACACCGGGGAGCTGTTTTTT
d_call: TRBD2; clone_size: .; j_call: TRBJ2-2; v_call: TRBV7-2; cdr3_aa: CASSSSGTSGFTGELFF; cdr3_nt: TGTGCCAGCAGCTCCTCCGGGACTAGCGGGTTTACCGGGGAGCTGTTTTTT
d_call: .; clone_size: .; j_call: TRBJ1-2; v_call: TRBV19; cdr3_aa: CASSIESTNYGYTF; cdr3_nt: TGTGCCAGTAGTATAGAGAGCACTAACTATGGCTACACCTTC
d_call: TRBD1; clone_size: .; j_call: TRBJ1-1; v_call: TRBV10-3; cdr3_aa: CAIRSTGGGMNTEAFF; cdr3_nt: TGTGCCATCAGGAGCACAGGGGGAGGGATGAACACTGAAGCTTTCTTT
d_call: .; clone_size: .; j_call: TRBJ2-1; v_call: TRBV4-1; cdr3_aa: CASSQAPDLPTFIAYEQFF; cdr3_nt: TGCGCCAGCAGCCAGGCCCCCGATCTTCCGACGTTTATCGCCTATGAGCAGTTCTTC
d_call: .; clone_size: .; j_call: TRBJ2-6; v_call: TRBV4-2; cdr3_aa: CASSQDFTAGANVLTF; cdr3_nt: TGTGCCAGCAGCCAAGATTTCACGGCTGGGGCCAACGTCCTGACTTTC
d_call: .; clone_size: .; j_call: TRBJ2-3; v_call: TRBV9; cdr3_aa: CASSVAGARTDTQYF; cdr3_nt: TGTGCCAGCAGCGTAGCGGGAGCTCGCACAGATACGCAGTATTTT
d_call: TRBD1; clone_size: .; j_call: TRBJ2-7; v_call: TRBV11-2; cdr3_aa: CASSLTTGQGVEQYF; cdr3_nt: TGTGCCAGCAGCTTAACGACCGGACAGGGGGTCGAGCAGTACTTC
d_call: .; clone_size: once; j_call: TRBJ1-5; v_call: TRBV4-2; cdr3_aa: CASSQEIDQPQHF; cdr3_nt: TGTGCCAGCAGCCAAGAGATAGATCAGCCCCAGCATTTT
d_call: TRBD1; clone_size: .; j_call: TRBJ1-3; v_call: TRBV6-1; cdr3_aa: CATLGDSRGAIYF; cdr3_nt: TGTGCCACGCTGGGGGACAGCCGAGGGGCCATATATTTT